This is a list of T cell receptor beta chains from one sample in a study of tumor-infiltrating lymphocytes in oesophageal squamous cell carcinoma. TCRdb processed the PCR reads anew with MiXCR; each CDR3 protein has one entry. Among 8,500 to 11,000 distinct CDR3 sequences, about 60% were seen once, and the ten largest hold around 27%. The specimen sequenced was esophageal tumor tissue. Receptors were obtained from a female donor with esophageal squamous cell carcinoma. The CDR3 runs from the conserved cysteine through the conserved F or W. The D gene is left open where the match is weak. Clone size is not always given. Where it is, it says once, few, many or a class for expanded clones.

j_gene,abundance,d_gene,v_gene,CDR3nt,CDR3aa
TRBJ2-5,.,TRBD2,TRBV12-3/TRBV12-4,TGTGCCAGCAGTCTGACTAGCGGGGGGCTCCAAGAGACCCAGTACTTC,CASSLTSGGLQETQYF
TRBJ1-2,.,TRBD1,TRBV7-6,TGTGCCAGCAGCTTAAATGGACAGGGGTATGGAGGCTACACCTTC,CASSLNGQGYGGYTF
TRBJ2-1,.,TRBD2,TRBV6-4,TGTGCCAGCAGTTACGGGACTAGCGGCTACGAGCAGTTCTTC,CASSYGTSGYEQFF
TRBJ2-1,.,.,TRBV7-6,TGTGCCAGCAGCAAAAGTGGGCGGTTTCTCTACAATGAGCAGTTCTTC,CASSKSGRFLYNEQFF
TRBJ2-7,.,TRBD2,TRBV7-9,TGTGCCAGCAGCGATTACGGGACTAGCGGGAGCCACGAGCAGTACTTC,CASSDYGTSGSHEQYF
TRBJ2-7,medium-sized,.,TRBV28,TGTGCCAGCAGCCAGCACCCGGGCCAAACCTACGAGCAGTACTTC,CASSQHPGQTYEQYF
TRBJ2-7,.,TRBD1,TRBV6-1,TGTGCCAGCAGTTCCCCGGGACAGACTATCTACGAGCAGTACTTC,CASSSPGQTIYEQYF
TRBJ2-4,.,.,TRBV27,TGTGCCAGCAGTAGGCAGGGGCGTCTAGCCAAAAACATTCAGTACTTC,CASSRQGRLAKNIQYF
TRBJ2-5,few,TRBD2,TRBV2,TGTGCCAGCAGCCAACTAGCGGCAGGACAAGAGACCCAGTACTTC,CASSQLAAGQETQYF
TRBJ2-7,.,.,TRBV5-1,TGCGCCAGCCCAACAGACCTGGTGACCTACGAGCAGTACTTC,CASPTDLVTYEQYF
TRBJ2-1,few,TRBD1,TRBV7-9,TGTGCCAGCAGCTCCACCCTCGGTGGGACAGGGACAGGAGGGGAGCAGTTCTTC,CASSSTLGGTGTGGEQFF